This entry lists 2 T cell receptor beta chains sequenced from one sample in a study of monozygotic twins with inflammatory bowel disease. TCRdb processed the 5' RACE reads again and assigns one entry to each CDR3 protein, with no DNA. The sample includes approximately 400,000 distinct CDR3 sequences. Sequencing was done on a sample of blood. Every receptor here comes from a human donor with ulcerative colitis or Crohn's disease, or a healthy co-twin of an affected twin (not recorded which).

CDR3 residues: CASSFWTALPQEQFF. The chain couples TRBV7-9 to TRBJ2-1; no DNA is available, so the TRBD2 call from TCRdb remains unchecked. Germline CDR1 and CDR2: SEHNR and FQNEAQ (reference sequence). The CDR3 length is 15 residues.

The rearrangement links TRBV20-1 to TRBJ2-2. Germline values: CDR1 DFQATT, CDR2 SNEGSKA (reference sequence). This CDR3 has 12 amino acids. The CDR3 reads CSPKTRGGELFF.